Sequencing of this T cell receptor (beta chain) was carried out in a study of tumor and adjacent non-tumor tissue in lung cancer (dated by TCRdb to between 2018 and 2020). About the full investigation: Patients with adenocarcinoma (approximately 11), squamous cell carcinoma (2) and small cell lung cancer (1) were included in the cohort. The study compared bulk TCRbeta repertoires between lung tumor tissue and matched distant non-tumor lung tissue from 15 or so lung cancer patients. Sequencing produced about 120,000,000 productive TCRbeta reads in total, an average of about 4.2 million reads per sample. The 15 enrolled patients, of whom approximately 10 were men and 5 were women, were aged 31 to 76 years and were diagnosed with TNM stage I to III disease. For each patient, one tumor sample and one normal lung sample were taken, giving about 31 paired specimens that underwent TCRbeta CDR3 sequencing. Here is what the overall study found, with its caveats: Neither the sequencing platform nor unique molecular identifiers are named or mentioned anywhere in the methods. In normal lung, the top 100 clones accounted for a significantly larger cumulative share of the repertoire than in tumor tissue. Peripheral blood was not sequenced, so blood TCRbeta repertoires in these lung cancer patients were not examined. Tumor tissue showed significantly greater TCR diversity (inverse Simpson) than normal lung tissue (roughly 430 vs 170, P = 0.0075, Mann-Whitney U test). Only about 15 patients were in the cohort, and the authors stated that larger samples and more detailed clinical data are needed. TCR diversity was significantly higher in younger patients, and greater tumor TCR diversity was associated with shorter overall survival and shorter disease-free survival.

The protocol used for the library was multiplex PCR. The sequencer listed for this sample is Illumina HiSeq 2500. TCRbeta libraries were constructed through three rounds of nested PCR with primers (Table S4) according to protocols modified from ARM-PCR. Before sequencing, PCR products of 200-500 bp were cut from the gel and purified using the QIAquick gel extraction kit. The source study handled its data this way. Reads were cleaned using Trimmomatic, were merged into complete CDR3 sequences using FLASH, and were assigned to V(D)J germline segments using MiTCR. Clonal diversity was calculated as the inverse Simpson's index using VDJtools. A read counted as productive if the sequence was in-frame and lacked a premature stop codon. TCRdb reprocessed the public reads (quality trimming at Q25 with fastp, clone calling with MiXCR) and kept in-frame beta chains. Entries that share a CDR3 protein sequence are merged under the most common genes and DNA. TCRdb's processing, not the authors' own work, is the source of the V and J calls. The sample table lists some 100,000 distinct CDR3 sequences, 75% to 90% of them with a count of one. Under 40% of the sample belongs to the ten largest clones.

RNA was isolated from bulk unsorted tissue, and RNA quality was assessed with a NanoDrop ND-1000 and an Agilent 2100. For the normal lung samples, distant non-tumor tissue was collected more than 3 cm away from the tumor edge. Newly diagnosed lung cancer patients without prior chemotherapy who had been admitted for thoracic surgery in China between August and November 2014 were enrolled as donors. Anyone who had undergone radiotherapy or chemotherapy before, or who had another cancer at the same time, was left out of the study. Pieces of surgical tissue measuring roughly 1-2.2 cm3 were kept in RNAlater solution and stored at -80 degrees C until use. This clonotype was seen a single time. No antigen is known for it. Mismatch with germline at one junction end may stem from a read error. Sequenced material: distant non-tumor lung tissue. This sequence was found in a man aged 60 to 69 with small cell lung cancer.

CDR3 loop: CASSLGAWYTEPFF. In nucleotides, the sequence is TGTGCCAGCAGTTTAGGGGCATGGTACACTGAACCTTTCTTT. The chain is assembled from TRBV12-3 or TRBV12-4 and TRBJ1-1; the D segment cannot be called with confidence. The CDR3 starts with the cysteine, ends with the phenylalanine, and has 14 residues. This entry keeps only the CDR3 DNA: 42 bases, framed from base 1.